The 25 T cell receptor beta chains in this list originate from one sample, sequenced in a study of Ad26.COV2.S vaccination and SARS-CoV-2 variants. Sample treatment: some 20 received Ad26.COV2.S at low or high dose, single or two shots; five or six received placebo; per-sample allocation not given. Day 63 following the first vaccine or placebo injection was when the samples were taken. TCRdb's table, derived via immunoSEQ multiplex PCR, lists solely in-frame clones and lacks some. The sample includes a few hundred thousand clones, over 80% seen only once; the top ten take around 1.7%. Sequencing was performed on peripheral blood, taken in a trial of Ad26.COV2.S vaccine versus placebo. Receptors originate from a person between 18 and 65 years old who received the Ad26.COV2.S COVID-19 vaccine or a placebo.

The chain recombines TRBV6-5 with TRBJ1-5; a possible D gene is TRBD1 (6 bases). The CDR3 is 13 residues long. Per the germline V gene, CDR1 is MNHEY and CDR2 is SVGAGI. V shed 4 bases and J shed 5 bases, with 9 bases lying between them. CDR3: CASSFGGHQPQHF. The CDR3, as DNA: TGTGCCAGCAGTTTCGGGGGGCATCAGCCCCAGCATTTT.

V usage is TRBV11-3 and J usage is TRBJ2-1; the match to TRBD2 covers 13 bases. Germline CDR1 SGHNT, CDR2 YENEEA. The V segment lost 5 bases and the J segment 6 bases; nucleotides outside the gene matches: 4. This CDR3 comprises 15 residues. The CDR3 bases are TGTGCCAGCAGCCCCGGGACTAGCGGGATCAATGAGCAGTTCTTC. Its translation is CASSPGTSGINEQFF. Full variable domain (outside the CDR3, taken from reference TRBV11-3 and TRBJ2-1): EAGVVQSPRYKIIEKKQPVAFWCNPISGHNTLYWYLQNLGQGPELLIRYENEEAVDDSQLPKDRFSAERLKGVDSTLKIQPAELGDSAVYLCASSPGTSGINEQFFGPGTRLTVL.

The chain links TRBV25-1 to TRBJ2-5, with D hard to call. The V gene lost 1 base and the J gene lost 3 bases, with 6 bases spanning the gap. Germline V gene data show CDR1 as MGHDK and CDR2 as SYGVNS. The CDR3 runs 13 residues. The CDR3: CASSELREETQYF. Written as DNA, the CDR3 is TGTGCCAGCAGTGAATTACGTGAAGAGACCCAGTACTTC.

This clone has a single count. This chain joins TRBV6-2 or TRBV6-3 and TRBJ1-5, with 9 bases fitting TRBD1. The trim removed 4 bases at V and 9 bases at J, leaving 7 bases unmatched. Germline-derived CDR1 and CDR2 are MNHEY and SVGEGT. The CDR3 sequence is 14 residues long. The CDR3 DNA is TGTGCCAGCAGTTTAACAGGGGGCCGGGGGCCCCAGCATTTT. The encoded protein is CASSLTGGRGPQHF.

The CDR3 reads CASSYAGSGTDTQYF. Written as DNA, the CDR3 is TGTGCCAGCAGTTACGCGGGATCTGGCACAGATACGCAGTATTTT. The chain has TRBV6-6 and TRBJ2-3; possible D gene TRBD2, 6 bases. The CDR3 has 15 residues. In germline, CDR1 is MNHNY, CDR2 SVGAGI (reference sequence). Trimming left V 2 bases short and J 1 base short, with 10 bases between.

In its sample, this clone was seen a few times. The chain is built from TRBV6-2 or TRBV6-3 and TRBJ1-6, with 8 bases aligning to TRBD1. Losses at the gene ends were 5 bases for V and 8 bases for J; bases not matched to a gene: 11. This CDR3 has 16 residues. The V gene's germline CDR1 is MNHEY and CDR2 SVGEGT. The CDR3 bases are TGTGCCAGCAGTCCCGGGACAGGTTTGGCCCATTCACCCCTCCACTTT. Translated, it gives CASSPGTGLAHSPLHF.

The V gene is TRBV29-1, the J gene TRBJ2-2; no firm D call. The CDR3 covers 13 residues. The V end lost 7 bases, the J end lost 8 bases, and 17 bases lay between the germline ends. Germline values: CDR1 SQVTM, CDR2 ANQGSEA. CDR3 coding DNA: TGCAGCGCTGTTCCCCACCGAGAAGGGGAGCTGTTTTTT. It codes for CSAVPHREGELFF.

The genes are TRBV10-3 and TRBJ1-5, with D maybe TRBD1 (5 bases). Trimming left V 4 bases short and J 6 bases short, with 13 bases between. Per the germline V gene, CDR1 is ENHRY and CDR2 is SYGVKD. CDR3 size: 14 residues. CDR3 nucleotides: TGTGCCATCAGTGTCGGGACCGTGGGTCAGCCCCAGCATTTT. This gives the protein CAISVGTVGQPQHF.

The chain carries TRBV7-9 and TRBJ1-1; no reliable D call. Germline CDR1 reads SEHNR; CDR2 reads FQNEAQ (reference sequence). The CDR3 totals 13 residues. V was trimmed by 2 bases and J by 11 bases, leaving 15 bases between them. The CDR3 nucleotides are TGTGCCAGCAGCTTAACGACCGCTACCTTCGCTTTCTTT. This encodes CASSLTTATFAFF.

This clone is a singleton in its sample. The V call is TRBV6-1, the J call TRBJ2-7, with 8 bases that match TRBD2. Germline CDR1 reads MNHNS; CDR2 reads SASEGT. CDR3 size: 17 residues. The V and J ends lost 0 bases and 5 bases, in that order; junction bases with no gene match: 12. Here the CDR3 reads CASSEALLGGEGHEQYF. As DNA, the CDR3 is TGTGCCAGCAGTGAAGCGCTTCTCGGGGGGGAGGGCCACGAGCAGTACTTC.

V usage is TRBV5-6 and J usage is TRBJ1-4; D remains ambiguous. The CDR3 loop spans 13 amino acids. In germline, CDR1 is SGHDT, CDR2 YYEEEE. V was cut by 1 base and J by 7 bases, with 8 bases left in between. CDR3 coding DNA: TGTGCCAGCAGCTTGCTAGGCCTTGAAAAACTGTTTTTT. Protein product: CASSLLGLEKLFF.

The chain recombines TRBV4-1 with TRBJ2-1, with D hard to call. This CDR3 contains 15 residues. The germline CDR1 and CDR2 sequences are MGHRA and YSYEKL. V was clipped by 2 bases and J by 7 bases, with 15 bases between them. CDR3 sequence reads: CASSQQASPRNEQFF. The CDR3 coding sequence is TGCGCCAGCAGCCAACAGGCGTCCCCCCGGAATGAGCAGTTCTTC.

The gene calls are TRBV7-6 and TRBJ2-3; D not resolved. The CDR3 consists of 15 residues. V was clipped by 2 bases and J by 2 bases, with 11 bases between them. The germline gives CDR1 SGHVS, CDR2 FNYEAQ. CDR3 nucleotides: TGTGCCAGCAGCTTACGTGGGGATGACACAGATACGCAGTATTTT. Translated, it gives CASSLRGDDTDTQYF.

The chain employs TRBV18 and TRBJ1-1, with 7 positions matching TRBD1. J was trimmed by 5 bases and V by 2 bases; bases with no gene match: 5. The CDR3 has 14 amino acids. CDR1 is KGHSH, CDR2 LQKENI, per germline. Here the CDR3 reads CASSPAGTATEAFF. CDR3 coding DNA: TGTGCCAGCTCACCAGCTGGGACAGCTACTGAAGCTTTCTTT.

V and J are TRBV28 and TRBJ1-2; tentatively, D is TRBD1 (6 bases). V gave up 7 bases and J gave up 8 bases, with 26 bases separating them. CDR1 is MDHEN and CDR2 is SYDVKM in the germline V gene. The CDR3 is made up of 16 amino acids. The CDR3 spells CASTTSTGLWVGGYTF. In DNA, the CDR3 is TGTGCCAGCACAACCTCTACAGGGCTTTGGGTCGGAGGCTACACCTTC.

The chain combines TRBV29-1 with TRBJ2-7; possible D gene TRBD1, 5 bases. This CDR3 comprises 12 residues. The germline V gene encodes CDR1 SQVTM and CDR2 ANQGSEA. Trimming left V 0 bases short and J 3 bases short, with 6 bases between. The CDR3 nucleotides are TGCAGCGTTGAAGATGACAGCTACGAGCAGTACTTC. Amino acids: CSVEDDSYEQYF.

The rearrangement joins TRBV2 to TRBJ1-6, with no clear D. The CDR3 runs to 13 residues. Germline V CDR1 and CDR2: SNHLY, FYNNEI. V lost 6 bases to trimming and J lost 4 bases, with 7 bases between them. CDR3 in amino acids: CASRDGYNSPLHF. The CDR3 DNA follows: TGTGCCAGCAGAGACGGGTATAATTCACCCCTCCACTTT.

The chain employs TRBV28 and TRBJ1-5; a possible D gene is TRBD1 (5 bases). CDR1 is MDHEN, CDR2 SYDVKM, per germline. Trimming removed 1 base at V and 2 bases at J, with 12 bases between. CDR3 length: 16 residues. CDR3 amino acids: CASSLSVGGRNQPQHF. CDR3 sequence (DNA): TGTGCCAGCAGTTTATCGGTGGGGGGTCGCAATCAGCCCCAGCATTTT.

The CDR3 here is CASSDYRGNGELFF. The DNA of the CDR3 is TGTGCCAGCAGTGACTACAGGGGAAACGGGGAGCTGTTTTTT. The V and J genes are TRBV6-4 and TRBJ2-2, with TRBD1 matching 7 bases. CDR1 and CDR2 (germline): MRHNA, SNTAGT. The CDR3 length is 14 residues. Trimming took 1 base from V and 7 from J; bases not matched to a gene: 3.

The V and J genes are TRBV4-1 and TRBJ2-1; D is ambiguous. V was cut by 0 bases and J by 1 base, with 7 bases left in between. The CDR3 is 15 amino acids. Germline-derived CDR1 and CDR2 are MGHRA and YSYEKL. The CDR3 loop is CASSQDAPSYNEQFF. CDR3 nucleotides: TGCGCCAGCAGCCAAGATGCGCCATCCTACAATGAGCAGTTCTTC.

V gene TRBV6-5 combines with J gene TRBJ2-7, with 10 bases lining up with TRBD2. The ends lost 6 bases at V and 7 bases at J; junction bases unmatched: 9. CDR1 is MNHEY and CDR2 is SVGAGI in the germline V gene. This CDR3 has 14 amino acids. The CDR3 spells CASRGSGGALEQYF. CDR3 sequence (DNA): TGTGCCAGCAGGGGGAGCGGGGGGGCCTTGGAGCAGTACTTC.

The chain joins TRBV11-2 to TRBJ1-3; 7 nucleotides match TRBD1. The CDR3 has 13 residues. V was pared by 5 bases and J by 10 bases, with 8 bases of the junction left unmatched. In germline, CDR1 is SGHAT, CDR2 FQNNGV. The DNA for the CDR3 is TGTGCCAGCAGCGCAGACAGGGAAAGAACCATATATTTT. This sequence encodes CASSADRERTIYF.

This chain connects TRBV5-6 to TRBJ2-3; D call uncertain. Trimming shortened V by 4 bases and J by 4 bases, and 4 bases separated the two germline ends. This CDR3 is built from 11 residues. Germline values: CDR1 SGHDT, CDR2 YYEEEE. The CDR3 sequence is CASSTADTQYF. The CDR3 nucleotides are TGTGCCAGCAGCACGGCAGATACGCAGTATTTT.

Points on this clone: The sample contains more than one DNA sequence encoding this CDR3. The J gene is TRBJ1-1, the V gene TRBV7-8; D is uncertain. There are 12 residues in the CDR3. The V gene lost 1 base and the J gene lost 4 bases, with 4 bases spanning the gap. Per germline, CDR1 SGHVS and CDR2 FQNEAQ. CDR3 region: CASSLGATEAFF. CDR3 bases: TGTGCCAGCAGCTTAGGGGCCACTGAAGCTTTCTTT.

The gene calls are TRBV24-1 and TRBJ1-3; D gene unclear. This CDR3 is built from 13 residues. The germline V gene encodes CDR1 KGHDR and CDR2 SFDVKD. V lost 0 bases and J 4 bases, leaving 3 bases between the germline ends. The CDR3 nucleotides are TGTGCCACCAGTGATTTGCCCGGAAACACCATATATTTT. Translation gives CATSDLPGNTIYF.